This entry lists 10 T cell receptor beta chains sequenced from one sample in a study of shared clonotypes between healthy human individuals. Some clones are missing from TCRdb's copy, which holds only in-frame ones; the method was immunoSEQ multiplex PCR. The table shows some 320,000 clones, with roughly 91% occurring only once. The sample taken for sequencing was memory CD8+ T cells sorted from blood. Subset defined: CD45RO+ cells pooled with CCR7-negative TemRA cells. Receptors originate from a man aged 18 to 29 in good health.

J is TRBJ2-7 and V is TRBV28; possibly TRBD2 for D (5 bases). The CDR3 spans 17 residues. Germline values: CDR1 MDHEN, CDR2 SYDVKM. Trimming took off 2 bases at V and 0 bases at J, with 17 bases between the two ends. CDR3 sequence: CASSLGYRESPSYEQYF. The CDR3 DNA sequence: TGTGCCAGCAGTTTAGGATACCGGGAAAGCCCCTCCTACGAGCAGTACTTC.

This clone was detected once. The chain links TRBV28 to TRBJ1-3; no reliable D call. This CDR3 is built from 13 residues. The germline CDR1 and CDR2 sequences are MDHEN and SYDVKM. Trimming took 7 bases from V and 4 from J, leaving 11 bases between them. As DNA, the CDR3 is TGTGCCAGCATACGCGAGTTCGGAAACACCATATATTTT. As protein: CASIREFGNTIYF.

The chain couples TRBV6-6 to TRBJ2-7; 12 nucleotides match TRBD2. The V and J ends lost 6 bases and 4 bases, in that order; junction bases with no gene match: 7. The germline gives CDR1 MNHNY, CDR2 SVGAGI (reference sequence). The CDR3 has 15 residues. The CDR3 sequence is CASRGLAGGRYEQYF. CDR3 DNA: TGTGCCAGCAGGGGCCTAGCGGGAGGGCGGTACGAGCAGTACTTC.

This clone was counted a single time. The chain employs TRBV29-1 and TRBJ2-7; 8 nucleotides line up with TRBD2. The CDR3 has 15 amino acids. V shed 4 bases and J 2 bases; nucleotides not matched to a gene: 10. Germline V lookup: CDR1 SQVTM, CDR2 ANQGSEA. The CDR3 is CSVVTQTSGTYEQYF. The DNA of the CDR3 is TGCAGCGTTGTGACCCAAACTAGCGGCACCTACGAGCAGTACTTC.

V gene TRBV5-6 combines with J gene TRBJ2-5, with 9 nucleotides matching TRBD1. The CDR3 extends over 16 amino acids. V lost 0 bases and J lost 3; bases outside the gene matches: 6. Germline CDR1 reads SGHDT; CDR2 reads YYEEEE. The CDR3 nucleotides read TGTGCCAGCAGCTTGGGGGGACAGGGCTTTGAAGAGACCCAGTACTTC. This encodes CASSLGGQGFEETQYF.

The rearrangement joins TRBV4-3 to TRBJ1-5; D remains ambiguous. V was trimmed by 5 bases and J by 0 bases, leaving 11 bases between them. Germline V lookup: CDR1 LGHNA, CDR2 YSLEER. The length of the CDR3 is 15 residues. DNA for the CDR3: TGCGCCAGCAGCGAAGGCAGTTATAGCAATCAGCCCCAGCATTTT. Its translation is CASSEGSYSNQPQHF.

This chain uses TRBV7-9 with TRBJ2-3; no reliable D call. V dropped 4 bases and J dropped 5 bases, with 7 bases sitting between them. The CDR3 consists of 12 residues. Germline V gives CDR1 SEHNR, CDR2 FQNEAQ (reference sequence). CDR3 sequence reads: CASSSPLDTQYF. The CDR3 DNA sequence: TGTGCCAGCAGCTCGCCTCTAGATACGCAGTATTTT.

The chain has TRBV19 and TRBJ2-1; no clear D gene. This CDR3 has 18 residues. V was cut by 3 bases and J by 0 bases, with 18 bases left in between. Germline assignment: CDR1 LNHDA and CDR2 SQIVND (reference sequence). The chain's CDR3 is CASSISPYSSSSYNEQFF. Here the CDR3 DNA reads TGTGCCAGTAGTATTTCCCCCTATAGCAGTAGCTCCTACAATGAGCAGTTCTTC.

CDR3 amino acids: CASSEGTADPYEQYF. CDR3 DNA sequence: TGTGCCAGCAGTGAAGGGACAGCCGACCCCTACGAGCAGTACTTC. The V gene is TRBV2, the J gene TRBJ2-7, with TRBD1 as a possible D gene (6 bases). V was pared by 1 base and J by 2 bases, with 12 bases between. The germline gives CDR1 SNHLY, CDR2 FYNNEI. This CDR3 has 15 amino acids.

The chain carries TRBV7-9 and TRBJ2-7, with D unresolved. V gave up 3 bases and J gave up 1 base, with 7 bases separating them. Germline CDR1 reads SEHNR; CDR2 reads FQNEAQ (reference sequence). The CDR3 sequence is 13 residues long. The CDR3: CASSFPESYEQYF. Here the CDR3 DNA reads TGTGCCAGCAGCTTCCCGGAGTCCTACGAGCAGTACTTC.